A single sample gave rise to the 21 T cell receptor beta chains below, sequenced in a study of blood T cell repertoires in COVID-19. TCRdb's table, derived via immunoSEQ multiplex PCR, lists solely in-frame clones and lacks some. The sample has about 88,000 clones, under 90% seen once. The sample comprised peripheral blood. The receptors here all came from a woman aged 70-85 years with acute or convalescent COVID-19.

The rearrangement uses TRBV7-9 and TRBJ2-3; TRBD1 matches 8 bases. The CDR3 covers 15 residues. J lost 2 bases, V lost 5 bases, and 6 bases had no gene match. Germline CDR1 reads SEHNR; CDR2 reads FQNEAQ (reference sequence). Here the CDR3 DNA reads TGTGCCAGCAGCCCCGGACAGGGTTACACAGATACGCAGTATTTT. This encodes CASSPGQGYTDTQYF.

The chain joins TRBV28 to TRBJ1-5; D gene uncertain. This CDR3 spans 15 amino acids. CDR1 and CDR2 from the germline V gene are MDHEN and SYDVKM. Trimming left V 7 bases short and J 2 bases short, with 15 bases between. CDR3 bases: TGTGCCAGCAATTATGGTGGAGATGGCAATCAGCCCCAGCATTTT. Residues: CASNYGGDGNQPQHF.

V and J are TRBV7-2 and TRBJ2-3; TRBD2 matches 9 bases. J lost 6 bases, V lost 6 bases, and 4 bases had no gene match. From germline, CDR1 is SGHTA and CDR2 FQGNSA. This CDR3 is 13 amino acids long. CDR3 protein: CASRGTSMDTQYF. In DNA form, the CDR3 reads TGTGCCAGCAGGGGGACTAGCATGGATACGCAGTATTTT.

The rearrangement links TRBV28 to TRBJ2-1; 8 positions match TRBD1. Germline-derived CDR1 and CDR2 are MDHEN and SYDVKM. Trimming took 5 bases from V and 2 from J; bases not matched to a gene: 5. There are 15 residues in the CDR3. In DNA, the CDR3 is TGTGCCAGCAGTACGGACAGGGCAACCTACAATGAGCAGTTCTTC. This gives the protein CASSTDRATYNEQFF.

The genes are TRBV15 and TRBJ2-2; TRBD2 aligns across 12 bases. The CDR3 runs 14 residues. Per the germline V gene, CDR1 is LNHNV and CDR2 is YYDKDF (reference sequence). V shed 7 bases and J 6 bases; nucleotides not matched to a gene: 3. CDR3 DNA: TGTGCCACCAACGGACTAGCGGGACCCGGGGAGCTGTTTTTT. Protein product: CATNGLAGPGELFF.

Only one count was recorded for this clone. The V gene is TRBV3-1 (or the pseudogene TRBV3-2), the J gene TRBJ2-3; 8 bases line up with TRBD1. The CDR3 has 15 residues. Germline trimming cut 4 bases from V and 2 bases from J; bases unmatched to any gene: 5. The germline V gene encodes CDR1 LGHDT and CDR2 YNNKEL (reference sequence). CDR3: CASSLGQGPTDTQYF. Written as DNA, the CDR3 is TGTGCCAGCAGCCTCGGACAGGGCCCCACAGATACGCAGTATTTT.

J is TRBJ2-2 and V is TRBV5-4; 9 bases are a match to TRBD1. The CDR3 runs 16 residues. Trimming at V came to 4 bases and at J to 4 bases, leaving 8 bases not matched to a gene. Germline loops: CDR1 SGHNT, CDR2 YYREEE (reference sequence). The CDR3 nucleotides are TGTGCCAGCAGCCCGGAGACAGGGGGATTCACCGGGGAGCTGTTTTTT. Residues: CASSPETGGFTGELFF.

This rearrangement joins TRBV7-8 to TRBJ2-5; 10 nucleotides agree with TRBD2. V dropped 5 bases and J dropped 0; count of bases not matched to a gene: 9. CDR1 is SGHVS and CDR2 is FQNEAQ in the germline V gene. The CDR3 has 17 residues. The CDR3 nucleotides read TGTGCCAGCAGCGCCCGCACCGGGACTAGCGACCAAGAGACCCAGTACTTC. Translated: CASSARTGTSDQETQYF.

The chain links TRBV5-4 to TRBJ1-2; D is unclear. The V gene lost 4 bases and the J gene lost 11 bases, with 21 bases spanning the gap. CDR3 length: 14 residues. CDR1 is SGHNT and CDR2 is YYREEE in the germline V gene (reference sequence). The CDR3 region is CASSPDAGAGRYTF. The CDR3 coding sequence is TGTGCCAGCAGCCCGGACGCGGGAGCTGGTCGGTACACCTTC.

There are many counts of this clone. The J gene is TRBJ2-7, the V gene TRBV12-5; 9 bases are a match to TRBD1. The CDR3 loop spans 18 amino acids. Unmatched junction bases numbered 10, after V lost 0 bases and J lost 1 base. CDR1 is LGHNT, CDR2 FRNRAP, per germline. CDR3 region: CASGLVSGTGRRSYEQYV. CDR3 bases: TGTGCTAGTGGTTTGGTATCTGGGACAGGGAGACGGTCCTACGAGCAGTACGTC.

The chain uses TRBV11-2 and TRBJ2-5; 8 bases agree with TRBD2. CDR1 and CDR2 (germline): SGHAT, FQNNGV. V dropped 1 base and J dropped 7; count of bases not matched to a gene: 11. The CDR3 has 16 residues. CDR3 protein: CASSLVTSGVYWTQYF. In nucleotides, the CDR3 is TGTGCCAGCAGCTTAGTAACTAGCGGTGTCTATTGGACCCAGTACTTC.

The rearrangement joins TRBV10-3 to TRBJ2-7, with TRBD2 matching 9 bases. Germline CDR1 reads ENHRY; CDR2 reads SYGVKD. This CDR3 contains 15 residues. V dropped 3 bases and J dropped 3; count of bases not matched to a gene: 6. CDR3 in amino acids: CAISERSSGVYEQYV. CDR3 bases: TGTGCCATCAGTGAAAGGTCTAGCGGGGTCTACGAGCAGTACGTC.

This CDR3 is CASSVGTSGRMQYF. The CDR3 DNA reads as TGTGCCAGCAGCGTAGGAACTAGCGGGAGGATGCAGTATTTT. The chain joins TRBV9 to TRBJ2-3; 12 nucleotides match TRBD2. Trimming cost V 0 bases and J 11 bases; bases outside gene matches: 4. This CDR3 is built from 14 residues. Germline CDR1 reads SGDLS; CDR2 reads YYNGEE.

The V call is TRBV3-1 (or the pseudogene TRBV3-2), the J call TRBJ2-7, with TRBD1 identical over 8 bases. CDR1 and CDR2 (germline): LGHDT, YNNKEL (reference sequence). This CDR3 spans 12 amino acids. The junction had 1 base not matched to a gene; V was cut back by 3 bases and J by 6 bases. CDR3 in DNA: TGTGCCAGCAGCCACGGACAGGGCGAGCAGTACGTC. This codes for CASSHGQGEQYV.

This clone occurred many times. This sequence joins TRBV7-2 and TRBJ1-1; possibly TRBD1 for D (6 bases). The CDR3 extends over 13 amino acids. V was clipped by 1 base and J by 6 bases, with 9 bases between them. Germline V CDR1 and CDR2: SGHTA, FQGNSA. Written as DNA, the CDR3 is TGTGCCAGCAGCTTAGACAGGGTGGCTGAAGCTTTCTTT. Its translation: CASSLDRVAEAFF.

The rearrangement links TRBV7-9 to TRBJ2-2; D remains ambiguous. The germline gives CDR1 SEHNR, CDR2 FQNEAQ (reference sequence). V lost 5 bases, J lost 3 bases, and 10 bases lay in between. The CDR3 has 14 amino acids. The CDR3 is CASSQGTDTGELFF. Here the CDR3 DNA reads TGTGCCAGCAGCCAAGGAACAGACACCGGGGAGCTGTTTTTT.

The V call is TRBV5-1, the J call TRBJ2-5; possibly TRBD1 for D (6 bases). In germline, CDR1 is SGHRS, CDR2 YFSETQ. This CDR3 has 16 residues. Deletions cut 4 bases from V and 2 bases from J, with 18 bases between. The CDR3 spells CASSTDSASLQETQYF. CDR3 DNA: TGCGCCAGCAGCACGGACAGTGCCTCACTACAAGAGACCCAGTACTTC.

The table lists this clone with a count of one. The chain employs TRBV6-5 and TRBJ1-1; 9 bases agree with TRBD1. The germline V gene has CDR1 MNHEY and CDR2 SVGAGI. This CDR3 has 15 amino acids. Trimming removed 6 bases from V and 1 base from J; junction bases left unmatched: 6. The CDR3 region is CASRPRTGANTEAFF. The CDR3, as DNA: TGTGCCAGCAGGCCGCGGACAGGGGCGAACACTGAAGCTTTCTTT.

The V gene is TRBV5-1, the J gene TRBJ2-6; 7 bases match TRBD1. CDR3 length: 16 amino acids. Unmatched junction bases numbered 6, after V lost 4 bases and J lost 2 bases. Germline loops: CDR1 SGHRS, CDR2 YFSETQ. The DNA of the CDR3 is TGCGCCAGCAGCCCCCTGACAGGGACTGGGGCCAACGTCCTGACTTTC. Its protein is CASSPLTGTGANVLTF. Supplemented by reference TRBV5-1 and TRBJ2-6, the full variable domain reads KAGVTQTPRYLIKTRGQQVTLSCSPISGHRSVSWYQQTPGQGLQFLFEYFSETQRNKGNFPGRFSGRQFSNSRSEMNVSTLELGDSALYLCASSPLTGTGANVLTFGAGSRLTVL.

This chain connects TRBV7-9 to TRBJ2-1; no reliable D call. The V end was cut by 1 base, the J end by 0 bases, with 13 bases between. The CDR3 runs 17 residues. Germline CDR1 and CDR2: SEHNR and FQNEAQ (reference sequence). CDR3 protein: CASSLVSGGSSYNEQFF. CDR3 sequence (DNA): TGTGCCAGCAGCTTAGTGTCCGGCGGAAGCTCCTACAATGAGCAGTTCTTC.

The V call is TRBV2, the J call TRBJ2-3, with 12 bases aligning to TRBD2. The CDR3 is 15 residues long. Germline trimming cut 6 bases from V and 3 bases from J; bases unmatched to any gene: 4. Germline V gives CDR1 SNHLY, CDR2 FYNNEI. This chain's CDR3 is CASRTSGRATDTQYF. In DNA form, the CDR3 reads TGTGCCAGCAGGACTAGCGGGAGAGCAACAGATACGCAGTATTTT. Together with reference TRBV2 and TRBJ2-3, the CDR3 gives the full variable domain: EPEVTQTPSHQVTQMGQEVILRCVPISNHLYFYWYRQILGQKVEFLVSFYNNEISEKSEIFDDQFSVERPDGSNFTLKIRSTKLEDSAMYFCASRTSGRATDTQYFGPGTRLTVL.